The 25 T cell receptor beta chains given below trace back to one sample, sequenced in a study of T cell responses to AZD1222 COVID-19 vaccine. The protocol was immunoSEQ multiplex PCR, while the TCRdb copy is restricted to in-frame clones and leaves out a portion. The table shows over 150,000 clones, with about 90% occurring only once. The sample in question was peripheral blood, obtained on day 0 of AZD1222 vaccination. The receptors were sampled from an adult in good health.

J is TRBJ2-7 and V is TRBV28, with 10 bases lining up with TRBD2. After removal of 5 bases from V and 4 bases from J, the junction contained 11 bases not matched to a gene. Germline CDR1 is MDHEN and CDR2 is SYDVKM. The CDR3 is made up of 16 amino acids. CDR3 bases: TGTGCCAGCAGTAACCCCCTCACTAGCGGGAAGTACGAGCAGTACTTC. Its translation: CASSNPLTSGKYEQYF.

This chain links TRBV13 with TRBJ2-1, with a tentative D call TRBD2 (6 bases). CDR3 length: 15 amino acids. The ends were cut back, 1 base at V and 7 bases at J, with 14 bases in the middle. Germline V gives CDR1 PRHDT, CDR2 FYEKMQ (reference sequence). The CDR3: CASSLAGRGFNEQFF. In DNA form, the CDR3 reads TGTGCCAGCAGCTTAGCCGGGAGAGGCTTTAATGAGCAGTTCTTC.

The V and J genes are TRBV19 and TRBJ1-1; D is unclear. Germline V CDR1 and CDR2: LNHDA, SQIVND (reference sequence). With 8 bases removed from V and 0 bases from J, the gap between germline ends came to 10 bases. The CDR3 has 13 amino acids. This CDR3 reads CASRGGLNTEAFF. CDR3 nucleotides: TGTGCCAGTCGGGGTGGTTTGAACACTGAAGCTTTCTTT.

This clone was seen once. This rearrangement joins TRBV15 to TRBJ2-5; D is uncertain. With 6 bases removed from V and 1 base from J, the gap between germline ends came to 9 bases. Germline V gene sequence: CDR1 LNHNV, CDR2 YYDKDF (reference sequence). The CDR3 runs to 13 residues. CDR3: CATRQLPQETQYF. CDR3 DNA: TGTGCCACCAGGCAGTTACCCCAAGAGACCCAGTACTTC. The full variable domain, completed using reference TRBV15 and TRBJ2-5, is DAMVIQNPRYQVTQFGKPVTLSCSQTLNHNVMYWYQQKSSQAPKLLFHYYDKDFNNEADTPDNFQSRRPNTSFCFLDIRSPGLGDTAMYLCATRQLPQETQYFGPGTRLLVL.

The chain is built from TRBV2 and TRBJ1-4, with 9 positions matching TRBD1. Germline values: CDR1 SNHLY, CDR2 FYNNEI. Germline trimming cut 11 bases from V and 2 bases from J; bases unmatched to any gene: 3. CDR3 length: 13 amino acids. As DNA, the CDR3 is TGTGCCGGACAGGGGACGACTAATGAAAAACTGTTTTTT. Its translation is CAGQGTTNEKLFF. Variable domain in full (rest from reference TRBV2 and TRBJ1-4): EPEVTQTPSHQVTQMGQEVILRCVPISNHLYFYWYRQILGQKVEFLVSFYNNEISEKSEIFDDQFSVERPDGSNFTLKIRSTKLEDSAMYFCAGQGTTNEKLFFGSGTQLSVL.

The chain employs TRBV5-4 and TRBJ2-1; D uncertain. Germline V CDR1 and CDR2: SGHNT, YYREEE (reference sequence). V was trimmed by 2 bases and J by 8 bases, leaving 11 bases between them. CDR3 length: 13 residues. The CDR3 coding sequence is TGTGCCAGCAGCTTTCGGAGTCAGGATGAGCAGTTCTTC. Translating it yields CASSFRSQDEQFF.

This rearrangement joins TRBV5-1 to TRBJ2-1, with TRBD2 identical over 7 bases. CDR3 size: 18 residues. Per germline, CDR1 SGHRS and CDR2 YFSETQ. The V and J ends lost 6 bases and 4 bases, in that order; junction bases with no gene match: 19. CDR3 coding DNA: TGCGCCAGCACCCATACCCAGGTGGCGGGAGTGGAGTACAATGAGCAGTTCTTC. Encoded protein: CASTHTQVAGVEYNEQFF.

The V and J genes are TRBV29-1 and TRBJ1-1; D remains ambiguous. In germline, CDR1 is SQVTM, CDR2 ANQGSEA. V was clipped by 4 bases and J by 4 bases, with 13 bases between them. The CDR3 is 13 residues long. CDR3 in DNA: TGCAGCGTTGTTCTAGGGTCGGGCACTGAAGCTTTCTTT. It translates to CSVVLGSGTEAFF.

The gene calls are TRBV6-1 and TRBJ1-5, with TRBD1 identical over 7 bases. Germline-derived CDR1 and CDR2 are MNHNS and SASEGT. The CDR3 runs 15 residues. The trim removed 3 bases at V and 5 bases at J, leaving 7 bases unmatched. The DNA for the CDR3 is TGTGCCAGCAGTGAGCGGGGACAGAGGTATCAGCCCCAGCATTTT. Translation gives CASSERGQRYQPQHF.

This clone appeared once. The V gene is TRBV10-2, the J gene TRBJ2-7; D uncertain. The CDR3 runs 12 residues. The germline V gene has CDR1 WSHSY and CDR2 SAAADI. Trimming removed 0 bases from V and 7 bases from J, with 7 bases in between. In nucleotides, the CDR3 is TGCGCCAGCAGTGAGTCGCTCAGTGAGCAGTACTTC. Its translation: CASSESLSEQYF.

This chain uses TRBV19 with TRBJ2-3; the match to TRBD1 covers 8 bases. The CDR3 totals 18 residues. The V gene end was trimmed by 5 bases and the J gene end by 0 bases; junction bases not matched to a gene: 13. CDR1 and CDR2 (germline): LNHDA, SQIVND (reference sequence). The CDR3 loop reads CASSHMWRQGTSTDTQYF. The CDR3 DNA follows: TGTGCCAGTAGTCATATGTGGAGACAGGGGACGAGCACAGATACGCAGTATTTT.

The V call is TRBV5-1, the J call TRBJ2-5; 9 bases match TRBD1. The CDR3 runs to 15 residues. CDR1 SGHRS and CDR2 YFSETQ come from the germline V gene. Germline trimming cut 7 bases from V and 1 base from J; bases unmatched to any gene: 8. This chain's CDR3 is CASYSGQGRQETQYF. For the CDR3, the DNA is TGCGCCAGCTATAGCGGACAGGGGCGCCAAGAGACCCAGTACTTC.

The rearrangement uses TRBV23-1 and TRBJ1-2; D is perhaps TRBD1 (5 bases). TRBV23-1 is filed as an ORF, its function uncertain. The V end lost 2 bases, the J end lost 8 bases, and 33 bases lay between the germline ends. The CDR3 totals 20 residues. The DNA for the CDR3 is TGCGCCAGCAGTCAACGAAGGTTGCCCCTCCGACAGCCGCTAGGGAGAGGCTACACCTTC. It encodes CASSQRRLPLRQPLGRGYTF.

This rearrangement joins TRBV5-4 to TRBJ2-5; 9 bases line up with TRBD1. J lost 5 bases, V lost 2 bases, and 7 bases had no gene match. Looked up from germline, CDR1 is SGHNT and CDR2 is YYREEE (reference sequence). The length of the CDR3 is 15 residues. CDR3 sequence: CASSLPGTGTETQYF. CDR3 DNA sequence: TGTGCCAGCAGCTTACCCGGGACAGGGACCGAGACCCAGTACTTC.

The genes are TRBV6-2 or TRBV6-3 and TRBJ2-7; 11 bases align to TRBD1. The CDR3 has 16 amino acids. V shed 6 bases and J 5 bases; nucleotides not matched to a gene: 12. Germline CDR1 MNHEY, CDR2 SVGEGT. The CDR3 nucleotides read TGTGCCAGCAGCCCTCACTCCGGACAGGGGGCCCACGAGCAGTACTTC. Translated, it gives CASSPHSGQGAHEQYF.

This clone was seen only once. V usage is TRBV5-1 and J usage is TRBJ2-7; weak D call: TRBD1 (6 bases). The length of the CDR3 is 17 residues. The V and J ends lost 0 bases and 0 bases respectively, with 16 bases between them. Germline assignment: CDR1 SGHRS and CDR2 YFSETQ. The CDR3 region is CASSLGVQGRSSYEQYF. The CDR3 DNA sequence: TGCGCCAGCAGCTTGGGTGTCCAGGGGCGTAGCTCCTACGAGCAGTACTTC.

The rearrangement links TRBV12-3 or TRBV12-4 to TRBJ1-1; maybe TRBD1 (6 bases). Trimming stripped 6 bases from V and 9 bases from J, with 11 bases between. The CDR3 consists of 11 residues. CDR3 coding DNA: TGTGCCAGCAGCCCGGACAGTAAAGCTTTCTTT. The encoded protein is CASSPDSKAFF.

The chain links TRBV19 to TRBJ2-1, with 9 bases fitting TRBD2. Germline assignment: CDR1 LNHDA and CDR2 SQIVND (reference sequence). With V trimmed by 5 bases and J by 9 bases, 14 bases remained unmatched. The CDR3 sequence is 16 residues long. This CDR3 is CASSLLAGVREGEQFF. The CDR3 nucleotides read TGTGCCAGTAGTCTTTTAGCGGGAGTAAGAGAAGGTGAGCAGTTCTTC.

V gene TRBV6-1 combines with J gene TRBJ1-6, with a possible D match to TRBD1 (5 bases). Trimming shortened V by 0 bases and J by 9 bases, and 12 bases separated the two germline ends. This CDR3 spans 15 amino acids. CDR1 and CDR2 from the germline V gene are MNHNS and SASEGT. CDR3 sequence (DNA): TGTGCCAGCAGTGAAGCTGGGGGAGGGAGTTCACCCCTCCACTTT. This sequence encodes CASSEAGGGSSPLHF.

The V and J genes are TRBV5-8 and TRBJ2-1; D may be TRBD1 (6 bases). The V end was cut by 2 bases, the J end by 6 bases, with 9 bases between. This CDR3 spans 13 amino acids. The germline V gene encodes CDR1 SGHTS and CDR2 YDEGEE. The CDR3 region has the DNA TGTGCCAGCAGCTTTGACAGGTTCAATGAGCAGTTCTTC. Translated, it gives CASSFDRFNEQFF.

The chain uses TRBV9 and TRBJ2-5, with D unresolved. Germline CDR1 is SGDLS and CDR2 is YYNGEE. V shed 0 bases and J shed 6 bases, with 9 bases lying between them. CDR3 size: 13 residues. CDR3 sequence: CASSVDLGKTQYF. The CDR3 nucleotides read TGTGCCAGCAGCGTAGATCTGGGGAAGACCCAGTACTTC.

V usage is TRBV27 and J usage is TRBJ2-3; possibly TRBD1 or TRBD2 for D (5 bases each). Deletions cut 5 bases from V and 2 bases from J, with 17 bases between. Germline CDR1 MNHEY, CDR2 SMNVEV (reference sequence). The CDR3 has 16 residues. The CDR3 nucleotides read TGTGCCAGCAGTCCTCAATCGGGACGAATCACAGATACGCAGTATTTT. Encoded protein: CASSPQSGRITDTQYF.

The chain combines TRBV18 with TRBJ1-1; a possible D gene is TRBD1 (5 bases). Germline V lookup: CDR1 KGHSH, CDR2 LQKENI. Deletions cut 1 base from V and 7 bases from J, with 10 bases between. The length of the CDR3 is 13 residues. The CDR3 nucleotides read TGTGCCAGCTCACCACGGGGGGATTTTGAAGCTTTCTTT. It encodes CASSPRGDFEAFF.

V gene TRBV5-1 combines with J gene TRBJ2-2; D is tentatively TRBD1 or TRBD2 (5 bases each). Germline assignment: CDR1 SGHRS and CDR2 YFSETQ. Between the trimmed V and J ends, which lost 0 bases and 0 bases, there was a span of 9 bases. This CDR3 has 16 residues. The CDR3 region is CASSLVPGPNTGELFF. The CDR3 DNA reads TGCGCCAGCAGCTTGGTACCGGGGCCGAACACCGGGGAGCTGTTTTTT.

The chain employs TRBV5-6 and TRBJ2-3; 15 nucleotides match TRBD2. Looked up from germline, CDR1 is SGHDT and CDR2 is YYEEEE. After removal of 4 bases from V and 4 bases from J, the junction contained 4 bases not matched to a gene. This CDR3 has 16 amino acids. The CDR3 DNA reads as TGTGCCAGCAGCACATGGACTAGCGGGAGGGCAGATACGCAGTATTTT. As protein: CASSTWTSGRADTQYF.